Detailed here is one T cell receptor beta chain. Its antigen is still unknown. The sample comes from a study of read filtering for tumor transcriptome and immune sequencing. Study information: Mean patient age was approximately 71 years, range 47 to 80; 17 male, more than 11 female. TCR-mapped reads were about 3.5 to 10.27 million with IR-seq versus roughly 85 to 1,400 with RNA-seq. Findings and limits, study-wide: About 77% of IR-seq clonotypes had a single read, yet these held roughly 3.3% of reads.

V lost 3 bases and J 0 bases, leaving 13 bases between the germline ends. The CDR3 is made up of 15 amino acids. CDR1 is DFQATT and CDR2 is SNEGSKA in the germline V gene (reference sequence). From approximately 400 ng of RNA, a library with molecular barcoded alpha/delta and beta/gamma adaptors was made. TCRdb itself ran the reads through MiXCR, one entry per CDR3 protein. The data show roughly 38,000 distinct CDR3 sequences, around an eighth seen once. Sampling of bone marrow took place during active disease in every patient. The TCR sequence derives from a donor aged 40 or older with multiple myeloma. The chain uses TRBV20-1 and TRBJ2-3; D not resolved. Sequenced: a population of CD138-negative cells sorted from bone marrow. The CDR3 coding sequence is TGCAGTGCTAGTCCCCGGACCCGAAGCACAGATACGCAGTATTTT. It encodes CSASPRTRSTDTQYF.